The 18 T cell receptor beta chains below were found in one sample sequenced in a study of OX40 agonist ivuxolimab in advanced cancers. Some clones are missing from TCRdb's copy, which holds only in-frame ones; the method was immunoSEQ multiplex PCR. The data show 25,000 to 40,000 clones, about 90% seen once. The specimen comprised CD4+ or CD8+ T cells sorted from blood, sampled in a trial of the OX40 agonist ivuxolimab. The receptors originated from an adult with an advanced solid tumor such as melanoma, head and neck, liver or kidney cancer.

The chain carries TRBV7-9 and TRBJ2-3; D gene ambiguous. The CDR3 runs 16 residues. Germline V CDR1 and CDR2: SEHNR, FQNEAQ (reference sequence). The V end lost 5 bases, the J end lost 0 bases, and 15 bases lay between the germline ends. The chain's CDR3 is CASSPGSAESTDTQYF. CDR3 coding DNA: TGTGCCAGCAGCCCCGGGTCGGCGGAGAGCACAGATACGCAGTATTTT.

V and J are TRBV5-1 and TRBJ1-2; D possibly corresponds to TRBD1 (6 bases). The germline V gene encodes CDR1 SGHRS and CDR2 YFSETQ. V dropped 0 bases and J dropped 1 base, with 10 bases sitting between them. The CDR3 runs 15 residues. In DNA, the CDR3 is TGCGCCAGCAGCTTGGGACAGGCGAGTAACTATGGCTACACCTTC. As protein: CASSLGQASNYGYTF.

The chain has TRBV7-9 and TRBJ1-2; no clear D gene. Trimming cost V 0 bases and J 7 bases, with 12 bases left between them. The germline V gene has CDR1 SEHNR and CDR2 FQNEAQ (reference sequence). The CDR3 spans 14 residues. The CDR3 sequence is CASSLAEAASGYTF. Written as DNA, the CDR3 is TGTGCCAGCAGCTTAGCGGAGGCCGCCTCTGGCTACACCTTC.

V usage is TRBV5-1 and J usage is TRBJ2-1; D might be TRBD1 (5 bases). V shed 0 bases and J shed 5 bases, with 9 bases lying between them. The V gene's germline CDR1 is SGHRS and CDR2 YFSETQ. The CDR3 extends over 14 amino acids. CDR3 coding DNA: TGCGCCAGCAGCTTGGGACAGTCGAACAATGAGCAGTTCTTC. Translating it yields CASSLGQSNNEQFF.

This chain joins TRBV7-2 and TRBJ2-2; 8 bases match TRBD2. The germline V gene has CDR1 SGHTA and CDR2 FQGNSA. This CDR3 region has 15 residues. Trimming cost V 1 base and J 5 bases; bases outside gene matches: 3. Here the CDR3 DNA reads TGTGCCAGCAGCTTAGGCGCGGGAGGAACCGGGGAGCTGTTTTTT. Translating it yields CASSLGAGGTGELFF. The full variable domain, completed using reference TRBV7-2 and TRBJ2-2, is GAGVSQSPSNKVTEKGKDVELRCDPISGHTALYWYRQSLGQGLEFLIYFQGNSAPDKSGLPSDRFSAERTGGSVSTLTIQRTQQEDSAVYLCASSLGAGGTGELFFGEGSRLTVL.

This chain joins TRBV5-1 and TRBJ2-1; 11 nucleotides agree with TRBD2. The CDR3 consists of 14 residues. With V trimmed by 4 bases and J by 5 bases, 2 bases remained unmatched. From germline, CDR1 is SGHRS and CDR2 YFSETQ. DNA of the CDR3: TGCGCCAGCAGCCTGACTAGCGGGGACAATGAGCAGTTCTTC. It codes for CASSLTSGDNEQFF.

This chain uses TRBV6-5 with TRBJ2-3, with a possible D match to TRBD1 (5 bases). Per the germline V gene, CDR1 is MNHEY and CDR2 is SVGAGI. CDR3 length equals 14 residues. V gave up 1 base and J gave up 2 bases, with 7 bases separating them. CDR3: CASSYLQDTDTQYF. The CDR3 coding sequence is TGTGCCAGCAGTTACTTACAGGACACAGATACGCAGTATTTT.

The chain is built from TRBV19 and TRBJ1-5; D possibly corresponds to TRBD1 (5 bases). Germline CDR1 LNHDA, CDR2 SQIVND (reference sequence). The ends were cut back, 3 bases at V and 4 bases at J, with 13 bases in the middle. CDR3 length equals 15 residues. The CDR3, as DNA: TGTGCCAGTAGTATTATTTTGGGGGGGAATCAGCCCCAGCATTTT. This sequence encodes CASSIILGGNQPQHF.

The chain has TRBV28 and TRBJ2-7, with 8 positions matching TRBD1. V was clipped by 8 bases and J by 2 bases; unmatched bases: 11. The CDR3 runs 15 residues. Germline loops: CDR1 MDHEN, CDR2 SYDVKM. CDR3 DNA sequence: TGTGCCAGCGTAGGCGCCGGGACAGGTGCCTACGAGCAGTACTTC. Its translation: CASVGAGTGAYEQYF.

The count of this clone is one. The chain is built from TRBV29-1 and TRBJ1-2; D might be TRBD1 (6 bases). The CDR3 sequence is 13 residues long. Germline CDR1 reads SQVTM; CDR2 reads ANQGSEA. Trimming left V 3 bases short and J 5 bases short, with 13 bases between. As DNA, the CDR3 is TGCAGCGTTGAGGGGGCCGCGGAATATGGCTACACCTTC. Its protein product is CSVEGAAEYGYTF.

The CDR3 here is CSVILAPRRNEQFF. CDR3 coding DNA: TGCAGCGTTATTCTAGCGCCCCGCCGGAATGAGCAGTTCTTC. The V gene is TRBV29-1, the J gene TRBJ2-1; TRBD2 is a possible D gene (6 bases). V dropped 5 bases and J dropped 7 bases, with 18 bases sitting between them. CDR1 is SQVTM and CDR2 is ANQGSEA in the germline V gene. This CDR3 has 14 amino acids.

This clone has more than one count but fewer than ten. The V call is TRBV7-9, the J call TRBJ1-4, with D possibly being TRBD1 (5 bases). This CDR3 is 18 amino acids long. Germline values: CDR1 SEHNR, CDR2 FQNEAQ (reference sequence). V gave up 5 bases and J gave up 10 bases, with 29 bases separating them. CDR3 coding DNA: TGTGCCAGCAGCACCTTCAAAAACTGGACACAAGTAGTGGGAAAACTGTTTTTT. The encoded protein is CASSTFKNWTQVVGKLFF.

The gene calls are TRBV5-4 and TRBJ2-2; 9 positions match TRBD1. The CDR3 covers 17 residues. Looked up from germline, CDR1 is SGHNT and CDR2 is YYREEE (reference sequence). The V segment lost 3 bases and the J segment 1 base; nucleotides outside the gene matches: 7. For the CDR3, the DNA is TGTGCCAGCAGCTCCCCAAAGGGACAGGGGAACACCGGGGAGCTGTTTTTT. It encodes CASSSPKGQGNTGELFF.

This clone was seen only a few times. The chain combines TRBV29-1 with TRBJ1-1; D unclear. The V gene's germline CDR1 is SQVTM and CDR2 ANQGSEA. V dropped 3 bases and J dropped 8 bases, with 13 bases sitting between them. The CDR3 has 12 residues. For the CDR3, the DNA is TGCAGCGTTGAGAGGGCCACCGGGGAAGCTTTCTTT. It translates to CSVERATGEAFF.

The chain links TRBV5-1 to TRBJ1-1, with D possibly TRBD1 on 6 matching bases. V was trimmed by 4 bases and J by 1 base, leaving 11 bases between them. Germline lookup yields CDR1 SGHRS and CDR2 YFSETQ. The CDR3 is made up of 14 amino acids. The CDR3 here is CASSPTTGNTEAFF. In nucleotides, the CDR3 is TGCGCCAGCAGCCCGACGACAGGGAACACTGAAGCTTTCTTT.

The chain uses TRBV10-2 and TRBJ2-7; 7 bases line up with TRBD2. V shed 7 bases and J 2 bases; nucleotides not matched to a gene: 11. Per germline, CDR1 WSHSY and CDR2 SAAADI. The CDR3 contains 15 residues. CDR3 sequence reads: CASTPLAAGTYEQYF. The CDR3, as DNA: TGCGCCAGCACTCCTCTAGCGGCTGGGACCTACGAGCAGTACTTC.

The gene calls are TRBV5-6 and TRBJ2-7, with 9 bases that match TRBD1. After removal of 4 bases from V and 0 bases from J, the junction contained 5 bases not matched to a gene. This CDR3 region has 15 residues. Looked up from germline, CDR1 is SGHDT and CDR2 is YYEEEE. The CDR3: CASSPGTGSSYEQYF. The CDR3 DNA reads as TGTGCCAGCAGCCCGGGGACAGGGAGCTCCTACGAGCAGTACTTC.

This rearrangement joins TRBV27 to TRBJ2-3; 10 nucleotides agree with TRBD2. This CDR3 comprises 16 residues. Germline CDR1 MNHEY, CDR2 SMNVEV (reference sequence). With 3 bases clipped from V and 2 bases from J, the junction kept 5 bases outside the gene matches. CDR3 region: CASSFRAGGYTDTQYF. The CDR3 nucleotides are TGTGCCAGCAGTTTTCGAGCGGGAGGGTACACAGATACGCAGTATTTT.